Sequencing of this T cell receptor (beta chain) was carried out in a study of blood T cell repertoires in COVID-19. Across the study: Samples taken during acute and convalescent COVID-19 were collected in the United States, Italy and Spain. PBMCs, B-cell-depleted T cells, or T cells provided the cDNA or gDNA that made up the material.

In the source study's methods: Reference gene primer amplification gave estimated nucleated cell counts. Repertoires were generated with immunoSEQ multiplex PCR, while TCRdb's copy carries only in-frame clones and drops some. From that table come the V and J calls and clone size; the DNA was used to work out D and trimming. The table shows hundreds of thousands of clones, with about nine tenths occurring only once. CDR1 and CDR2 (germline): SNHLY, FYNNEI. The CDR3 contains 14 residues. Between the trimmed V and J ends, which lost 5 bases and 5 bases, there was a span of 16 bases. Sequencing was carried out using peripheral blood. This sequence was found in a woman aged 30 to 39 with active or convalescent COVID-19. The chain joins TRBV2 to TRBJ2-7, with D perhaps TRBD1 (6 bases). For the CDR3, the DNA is TGTGCCAGCAGTCTCACAGGGTTGGTCGACGAGCAGTACTTC. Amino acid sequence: CASSLTGLVDEQYF.